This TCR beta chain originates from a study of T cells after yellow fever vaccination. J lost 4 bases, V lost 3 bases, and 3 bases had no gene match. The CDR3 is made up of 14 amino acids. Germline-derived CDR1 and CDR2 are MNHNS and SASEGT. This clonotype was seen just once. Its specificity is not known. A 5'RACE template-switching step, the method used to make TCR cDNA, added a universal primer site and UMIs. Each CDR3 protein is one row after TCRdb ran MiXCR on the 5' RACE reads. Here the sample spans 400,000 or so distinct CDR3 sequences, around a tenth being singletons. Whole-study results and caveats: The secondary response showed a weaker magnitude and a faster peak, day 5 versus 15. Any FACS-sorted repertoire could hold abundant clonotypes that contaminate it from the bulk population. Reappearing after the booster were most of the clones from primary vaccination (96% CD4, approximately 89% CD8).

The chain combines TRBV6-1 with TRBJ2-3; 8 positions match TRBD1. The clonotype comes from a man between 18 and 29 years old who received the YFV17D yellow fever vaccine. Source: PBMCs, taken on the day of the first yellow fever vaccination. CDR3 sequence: CASSELQGADTQYF. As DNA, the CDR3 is TGTGCCAGCAGTGAGCTACAGGGGGCAGATACGCAGTATTTT.